These T cell receptor beta chains were read from a single sample in a study of blood T cell repertoires in COVID-19. Measured with immunoSEQ multiplex PCR; TCRdb has only the in-frame clones, and not every one. The sample lists about 210,000 clones, over 60% occurring once. Specimen: peripheral blood. The receptors derive from a woman in her 70s with acute or convalescent COVID-19. Each CDR3 is given with its conserved first and last residue. A D gene is named only where the DNA matches it firmly. For some rows the clone size is stated as once, few or many, or as a class when expanded; others skip it.

>.|TRBV7-2|TRBD1|TRBJ1-2
CASSGDRASYGYTF
TGTGCCAGCAGCGGAGACAGGGCCAGCTATGGCTACACCTTC
>once|TRBV7-3|.|TRBJ2-5
CASSQGGLETQYF
TGTGCCAGCAGCCAGGGGGGTTTGGAGACCCAGTACTTC
>.|TRBV7-3|TRBD2|TRBJ2-3
CASSLTTLAGQDTQYF
TGTGCCAGCAGCTTAACGACACTAGCGGGGCAAGATACGCAGTATTTT
>.|TRBV11-3|.|TRBJ2-1
CASSLQGPSYNEQFF
TGTGCCAGCAGCTTACAGGGGCCTTCCTACAATGAGCAGTTCTTC
>few|TRBV30|.|TRBJ1-3
CAWSGTASGNTIYF
TGTGCCTGGAGTGGTACTGCCTCTGGAAACACCATATATTTT
>.|TRBV10-2|TRBD2|TRBJ2-1
CASRLAGGRDNEQFF
TGCGCCAGCCGCTTAGCGGGGGGGCGGGACAATGAGCAGTTCTTC
>.|TRBV6-1|TRBD1|TRBJ1-2
CASSGDPRQGKRYGYTF
TGTGCCAGCAGTGGCGATCCGAGACAGGGAAAAAGATATGGCTACACCTTC
>.|TRBV5-1|TRBD2|TRBJ2-3
CASSLAGSSTDTQYF
TGCGCCAGCAGCTTAGCGGGGTCTAGCACAGATACGCAGTATTTT
>.|TRBV24-1|.|TRBJ1-2
CATSTGSYGYTF
TGTGCCACCAGCACAGGGTCCTATGGCTACACCTTC
>.|TRBV5-1|TRBD2|TRBJ2-1
CASRAGTSNEQFF
TGCGCCAGCAGGGCCGGGACTAGCAATGAGCAGTTCTTC
>.|TRBV7-2|.|TRBJ2-2
CASSPNMGGTGELFF
TGTGCCAGCAGCCCTAATATGGGGGGTACCGGGGAGCTGTTTTTT
>.|TRBV6-5|TRBD2|TRBJ2-5
CATTRMAGEETQYF
TGTGCCACTACCCGAATGGCGGGGGAAGAGACCCAGTACTTC
>.|TRBV18|.|TRBJ1-1
CASSEQGYAEAFF
TGTGCCAGCTCAGAACAGGGTTACGCTGAAGCTTTCTTT
>.|TRBV10-1|.|TRBJ2-5
CASSVSVQETQYF
TGCGCCAGCAGTGTGTCCGTACAAGAGACCCAGTACTTC
>.|TRBV6-5|.|TRBJ1-6
CASSYSRQADSPLHF
TGTGCCAGCAGTTACTCGAGACAGGCAGATTCACCCCTCCACTTT
>.|TRBV30|.|TRBJ2-5
CAWRLEETQYF
TGTGCCTGGAGACTAGAGGAGACCCAGTACTTC
>.|TRBV5-1|TRBD1|TRBJ1-1
CASRQGSKIMTEAFF
TGCGCCAGCAGACAGGGGTCGAAGATAATGACTGAAGCTTTCTTT
>.|TRBV11-2|.|TRBJ1-5
CASSLSSRGGTEPQHF
TGTGCCAGCAGCTTATCCAGTAGGGGAGGGACGGAGCCCCAGCATTTT
>.|TRBV7-9|.|TRBJ2-7
CASSSIDTYEQYF
TGTGCCAGCAGTTCTATTGACACCTACGAGCAGTACTTC
>.|TRBV7-3|TRBD1|TRBJ2-1
CASSFDRGPYNEQFF
TGTGCCAGCAGCTTCGACAGGGGGCCATACAATGAGCAGTTCTTC
>.|TRBV11-3|TRBD1|TRBJ2-7
CASSFRTGLIHEQYF
TGTGCCAGCAGCTTCCGGACAGGGCTTATACACGAGCAGTACTTC
>.|TRBV3-1/TRBV3-2|TRBD2|TRBJ2-5
CASSQPGLASETQYF
TGTGCCAGCAGCCAGCCGGGACTAGCGTCAGAGACCCAGTACTTC
>.|TRBV27|.|TRBJ1-2
CASSLTRAPLYGYTF
TGTGCCAGCAGTTTAACCAGGGCCCCGCTCTATGGCTACACCTTC
>.|TRBV6-1|.|TRBJ1-1
CASSEAQTREAFF
TGTGCCAGCAGTGAAGCGCAGACACGAGAAGCTTTCTTT
>.|TRBV5-6|TRBD1|TRBJ2-4
CASSLGVGQGSAKNIQYF
TGTGCCAGCAGCTTGGGGGTCGGACAGGGTTCGGCCAAAAACATTCAGTACTTC
>.|TRBV10-3|TRBD1|TRBJ2-5
CAIRDRVETQYF
TGTGCCATCAGGGACAGGGTGGAGACCCAGTACTTC
>.|TRBV7-8|.|TRBJ1-2
CASSSQAGTRGYTF
TGTGCCAGCAGCTCCCAGGCAGGAACTAGGGGCTACACCTTC
>.|TRBV29-1|TRBD2|TRBJ2-7
CSVDSGGEQYF
TGCAGCGTTGACTCGGGAGGCGAGCAGTACTTC
>.|TRBV6-1|TRBD1|TRBJ1-6
CASSEQPNDRVSPLHF
TGTGCCAGCAGTGAACAACCAAACGACAGGGTTTCACCCCTCCACTTT
>few|TRBV3-1/TRBV3-2|.|TRBJ2-7
CASSRLTENEQYF
TGTGCCAGCAGCCGCCTCACAGAAAACGAGCAGTACTTC
>.|TRBV5-8|.|TRBJ1-1
CASSFRRGEAFF
TGTGCCAGCAGCTTCAGAAGGGGTGAAGCTTTCTTT
>.|TRBV9|.|TRBJ2-2
CASSGRAGELFF
TGTGCCAGCAGCGGGCGGGCCGGGGAGCTGTTTTTT
>.|TRBV6-5|.|TRBJ1-4
CASKGESEKLFF
TGTGCCAGCAAAGGGGAAAGTGAAAAACTGTTTTTT
>.|TRBV5-1|.|TRBJ1-1
CASSPTRTERNTEAFF
TGCGCCAGCAGCCCAACGAGGACAGAGAGAAACACTGAAGCTTTCTTT
>.|TRBV6-5|TRBD2|TRBJ2-1
CASSPFSGGYNEQFF
TGTGCCAGCAGTCCCTTTAGCGGGGGATACAATGAGCAGTTCTTC
>.|TRBV6-5|.|TRBJ1-5
CASKASHNQPQHF
TGTGCCAGCAAAGCTTCCCACAATCAGCCCCAGCATTTT
>.|TRBV2|TRBD1|TRBJ2-4
CASSEGTGTNIQYF
TGTGCCAGCAGTGAAGGGACAGGGACCAACATTCAGTACTTC
>.|TRBV7-8|.|TRBJ1-5
CASSSTVSNQPQHF
TGTGCCAGCAGCTCGACAGTTAGCAATCAGCCCCAGCATTTT
>.|TRBV5-1|.|TRBJ2-2
CASSLGGRLNTGELFF
TGCGCCAGCAGCTTGGGGGGGCGGCTGAACACCGGGGAGCTGTTTTTT
>few|TRBV24-1|TRBD1|TRBJ2-5
CATSDRPGQGALTQYF
TGTGCCACCAGTGACCGACCGGGACAGGGGGCGCTGACCCAGTACTTC
>.|TRBV5-1|TRBD2|TRBJ2-3
CASSLISGGGTDTQYF
TGCGCCAGCAGCTTGATAAGCGGGGGGGGCACAGATACGCAGTATTTT
>.|TRBV14|TRBD2|TRBJ2-3
CASSRLAGRSSTDTQYF
TGTGCCAGCAGCCGACTAGCGGGGAGATCTAGCACAGATACGCAGTATTTT
>few|TRBV10-2|.|TRBJ2-5
CASSGPSRETQYF
TGCGCCAGCAGTGGTCCTAGCAGGGAGACCCAGTACTTC
>.|TRBV10-2|.|TRBJ2-3
CASSEFSGSAGSNTQYF
TGCGCCAGCAGTGAGTTCTCGGGGAGCGCCGGTAGTAATACGCAGTATTTT
>.|TRBV19|TRBD1|TRBJ1-5
CASSINGGGGQPQHF
TGTGCCAGTAGTATCAATGGAGGGGGCGGTCAGCCCCAGCATTTT
>.|TRBV6-4|TRBD2|TRBJ2-1
CASRGLAGESFF
TGTGCCAGCAGGGGACTAGCGGGGGAGTCGTTCTTC
>.|TRBV5-1|TRBD1|TRBJ2-5
CASSPGQGLETQYF
TGCGCCAGCAGCCCAGGACAGGGGCTCGAGACCCAGTACTTC
>.|TRBV25-1|.|TRBJ1-1
CASSLKTGTEAFF
TGTGCCAGCAGTTTAAAGACAGGAACTGAAGCTTTCTTT
>few|TRBV2|.|TRBJ2-3
CASSLRGTDTQYF
TGTGCCAGCAGCCTGCGGGGCACAGATACGCAGTATTTT
>once|TRBV6-5|TRBD1|TRBJ1-2
CASSYSTGYGYTF
TGTGCCAGCAGTTACTCGACAGGGTATGGCTACACCTTC
>.|TRBV19|TRBD1|TRBJ2-7
CASSPWDSPAPSNSYEQYF
TGTGCCAGTAGCCCCTGGGACAGCCCTGCTCCTTCCAACTCCTACGAGCAGTACTTC
>.|TRBV25-1|.|TRBJ2-7
CASSEGGKGTRPYF
TGTGCCAGCAGTGAAGGGGGTAAAGGGACTCGCCCGTACTTC
>.|TRBV19|.|TRBJ1-5
CASSIERAADNQPQHF
TGTGCCAGTAGTATAGAGAGGGCAGCCGACAATCAGCCCCAGCATTTT
>.|TRBV10-1|.|TRBJ2-2
CASSEGATRRSGELFF
TGCGCCAGCAGTGAGGGGGCTACTCGGAGATCCGGGGAGCTGTTTTTT
>.|TRBV7-2|.|TRBJ2-5
CASSIGLHGTQYF
TGTGCCAGCAGCATTGGACTACATGGGACCCAGTACTTC
>.|TRBV19|.|TRBJ1-2
CASTRGSTSNYGYTF
TGTGCCAGTACCAGAGGGAGCACTAGTAACTATGGCTACACCTTC
>.|TRBV5-1|.|TRBJ2-5
CASSLEASPGEETQYF
TGCGCCAGCAGCTTGGAGGCCAGCCCCGGGGAAGAGACCCAGTACTTC
>.|TRBV25-1|TRBD1|TRBJ1-6
CASSEWGGTGYNSPLHF
TGTGCCAGCAGTGAATGGGGGGGGACAGGATATAATTCACCCCTCCACTTT
>.|TRBV29-1|TRBD1|TRBJ2-5
CSVGRWGQPYQETQYF
TGCAGCGTTGGTCGGTGGGGACAGCCGTACCAAGAGACCCAGTACTTC